One sample yielded the 25 T cell receptor beta chains listed below, sequenced in a study of blood T cell repertoires in COVID-19. Clones were sequenced by immunoSEQ multiplex PCR, and TCRdb holds only the in-frame ones, with some missing. Of 150,000 to 200,000 clones listed, less than 85% are singletons. Sequences were obtained from PBMCs or T cells enriched from blood (not recorded which). Receptors originate from a man in his fifties who had recovered from COVID-19.

The J gene is TRBJ1-5, the V gene TRBV30; D gene uncertain. Germline CDR1 is GTSNPN and CDR2 is SVGIG (reference sequence). Trimming removed 1 base at V and 7 bases at J, with 14 bases between. This CDR3 region has 14 residues. CDR3 DNA sequence: TGTGCCTGGAGTGCGGGAGGTCTGCGGCAGCCCCAGCATTTT. Translation: CAWSAGGLRQPQHF.

V and J are TRBV20-1 and TRBJ2-7, with 7 positions matching TRBD1. The V gene's germline CDR1 is DFQATT and CDR2 SNEGSKA (reference sequence). There are 16 residues in the CDR3. Unmatched junction bases numbered 13, after V lost 3 bases and J lost 2 bases. CDR3 bases: TGCAGTGCTAGTCCCCCTGACAGGGTATCTACCTACGAGCAGTACTTC. Its translation is CSASPPDRVSTYEQYF.

CDR3 loop: CASSDQRGGQETQYF. The DNA of the CDR3 is TGTGCCAGCAGCGATCAGCGGGGCGGCCAAGAGACCCAGTACTTC. The chain joins TRBV7-3 to TRBJ2-5, with TRBD2 matching 7 bases. The CDR3 is 15 amino acids. Trimming took 5 bases from V and 1 from J; bases not matched to a gene: 7. Germline loops: CDR1 SGHTA, CDR2 FQGTGA.

This CDR3 reads CASSLAEGPQYTEAFF. For the CDR3, the DNA is TGTGCCAGCAGCTTAGCGGAGGGCCCTCAATACACTGAAGCTTTCTTT. The V call is TRBV7-6, the J call TRBJ1-1; D is unresolved. The germline V and J ends were trimmed by 0 bases and 3 bases, with 14 bases remaining between them. The CDR3 totals 16 residues. CDR1 is SGHVS, CDR2 FNYEAQ, per germline.

The chain combines TRBV5-1 with TRBJ1-3; TRBD1 aligns across 7 bases. Germline values: CDR1 SGHRS, CDR2 YFSETQ. The CDR3 sequence is 14 residues long. Trimming cost V 4 bases and J 4 bases; bases outside gene matches: 5. CDR3 sequence (DNA): TGCGCCAGCAGCGGAACAGGGGTAGGAAACACCATATATTTT. Amino acids: CASSGTGVGNTIYF. Using reference TRBV5-1 and TRBJ1-3 for the parts outside the CDR3, the full variable domain is KAGVTQTPRYLIKTRGQQVTLSCSPISGHRSVSWYQQTPGQGLQFLFEYFSETQRNKGNFPGRFSGRQFSNSRSEMNVSTLELGDSALYLCASSGTGVGNTIYFGEGSWLTVV.

This chain links TRBV28 with TRBJ1-2; D perhaps matches TRBD1 (6 bases). V gave up 10 bases and J gave up 5 bases, with 17 bases separating them. The germline gives CDR1 MDHEN, CDR2 SYDVKM. CDR3 length: 13 amino acids. The CDR3 here is CATKPGHIYGYTF. As DNA, the CDR3 is TGTGCCACCAAACCGGGACACATATATGGCTACACCTTC.

V usage is TRBV5-1 and J usage is TRBJ2-3; 8 bases are shared with TRBD2. With V trimmed by 0 bases and J by 5 bases, 2 bases remained unmatched. The CDR3 spans 14 residues. CDR1 is SGHRS, CDR2 YFSETQ, per germline. The CDR3: CASSLVAGIDTQYF. CDR3 sequence (DNA): TGCGCCAGCAGCTTGGTAGCGGGGATAGATACGCAGTATTTT.

This sequence joins TRBV2 and TRBJ2-1; 11 nucleotides line up with TRBD2. This CDR3 is built from 16 residues. CDR1 is SNHLY and CDR2 is FYNNEI in the germline V gene. V shed 4 bases, J shed 7 bases, and the junction held 9 bases outside the gene matches. CDR3 in amino acids: CASSGSSSGGLNEQFF. CDR3 bases: TGTGCCAGCAGTGGATCATCTAGCGGGGGGCTGAATGAGCAGTTCTTC.

V usage is TRBV18 and J usage is TRBJ2-6; TRBD1 matches at 7 bases. Losses at the gene ends were 3 bases for V and 4 bases for J; bases not matched to a gene: 12. Germline V gives CDR1 KGHSH, CDR2 LQKENI. The CDR3 has 18 residues. CDR3 nucleotides: TGTGCCAGCTCACCCATAACAGGGGCCCCGGGGGGGGCCAACGTCCTGACTTTC. This codes for CASSPITGAPGGANVLTF.

The chain carries TRBV4-1 and TRBJ1-4, with D unclear. The CDR3 contains 17 residues. Between the trimmed V and J ends, which lost 4 bases and 0 bases, there was a span of 15 bases. CDR1 is MGHRA, CDR2 YSYEKL, per germline. CDR3 bases: TGCGCCAGCAGCCGATCCGGAGGACTATCAACTAATGAAAAACTGTTTTTT. Translating gives CASSRSGGLSTNEKLFF.

The chain employs TRBV4-3 and TRBJ2-2, with unresolved D. CDR1 is LGHNA and CDR2 is YSLEER in the germline V gene. V lost 1 base to trimming and J lost 4 bases, with 4 bases between them. This CDR3 is 13 amino acids long. This CDR3 is CASSQASTGELFF. For the CDR3, the DNA is TGCGCCAGCAGCCAAGCGAGCACCGGGGAGCTGTTTTTT.

In nucleotides, the CDR3 is TGCAGCGTTGATGGGACAGTATCTGGAAACACCATATATTTT. The encoded protein is CSVDGTVSGNTIYF. The chain is built from TRBV29-1 and TRBJ1-3, with 7 bases aligning to TRBD1. Germline CDR1 reads SQVTM; CDR2 reads ANQGSEA. This CDR3 has 14 amino acids. V was pared by 3 bases and J by 1 base, with 3 bases of the junction left unmatched.

The chain links TRBV15 to TRBJ1-1; 7 nucleotides agree with TRBD1. Losses at the gene ends were 3 bases for V and 0 bases for J; bases not matched to a gene: 10. The germline V gene has CDR1 LNHNV and CDR2 YYDKDF (reference sequence). The CDR3 has 17 amino acids. For the CDR3, the DNA is TGTGCCACCAGCAGCTTGGGACAGATTGACTTGAACACTGAAGCTTTCTTT. Translation gives CATSSLGQIDLNTEAFF.

The V call is TRBV28, the J call TRBJ1-6; 7 nucleotides line up with TRBD1. V was pared by 6 bases and J by 6 bases, with 5 bases of the junction left unmatched. CDR1 and CDR2 (germline): MDHEN, SYDVKM. This CDR3 region has 14 residues. CDR3 DNA sequence: TGTGCCAGCAGAACTGGACAGGCTAATTCACCCCTCCACTTT. Its protein product is CASRTGQANSPLHF.

The gene calls are TRBV9 and TRBJ2-3, with 12 bases aligning to TRBD2. J was trimmed by 1 base and V by 4 bases; bases with no gene match: 22. The CDR3 sequence is 22 residues long. CDR1 SGDLS and CDR2 YYNGEE come from the germline V gene. CDR3 bases: TGTGCCAGCAGCACAGTCCCCTATCTAGCGGGGGGGCATAACAAGGGCACAGATACGCAGTATTTT. Its protein is CASSTVPYLAGGHNKGTDTQYF.

The rearrangement links TRBV3-1 (or the pseudogene TRBV3-2) to TRBJ2-1, with TRBD2 identical over 8 bases. CDR1 and CDR2 (germline): LGHDT, YNNKEL (reference sequence). The CDR3 sequence is 16 residues long. V dropped 1 base and J dropped 5; count of bases not matched to a gene: 7. In nucleotides, the CDR3 is TGTGCCAGCAGCCAAGCGGTCGGGCGGGAGGACAATGAGCAGTTCTTC. As protein: CASSQAVGREDNEQFF.

This chain connects TRBV19 to TRBJ2-3, with 7 bases lining up with TRBD1. Germline values: CDR1 LNHDA, CDR2 SQIVND (reference sequence). The CDR3 has 16 residues. V gave up 5 bases and J gave up 4 bases; unmatched junction bases: 12. The CDR3 DNA is TGTGCCAGTAGTTTACCCGGGACAGCCCCTTCAGATACGCAGTATTTT. Translated: CASSLPGTAPSDTQYF.

This clone came up a few times. This chain joins TRBV15 and TRBJ1-1; possibly TRBD1 for D (5 bases). Trimming stripped 0 bases from V and 3 bases from J, with 8 bases between. This CDR3 spans 14 amino acids. CDR1 is LNHNV and CDR2 is YYDKDF in the germline V gene (reference sequence). The CDR3 loop is CATSREQEYTEAFF. DNA for the CDR3: TGTGCCACCAGCAGAGAACAGGAGTACACTGAAGCTTTCTTT.

This chain links TRBV3-1 (or the pseudogene TRBV3-2) with TRBJ1-5; TRBD1 matches at 11 bases. Germline V gene sequence: CDR1 LGHDT, CDR2 YNNKEL (reference sequence). The length of the CDR3 is 17 residues. V gave up 4 bases and J gave up 3 bases; unmatched junction bases: 8. For the CDR3, the DNA is TGTGCCAGCAGCCCAGGGGACAGGGGGAATTTCAATCAGCCCCAGCATTTT. It translates to CASSPGDRGNFNQPQHF.

The chain links TRBV11-2 to TRBJ2-3; tentatively, D is TRBD1 (6 bases). Per the germline V gene, CDR1 is SGHAT and CDR2 is FQNNGV. The CDR3 runs 19 residues. Trimming left V 3 bases short and J 4 bases short, with 26 bases between. The CDR3 DNA sequence: TGTGCCAGCAGCTTTGGCATCGGGTTGCTTCGGACAGCACCAGATACGCAGTATTTT. Translation gives CASSFGIGLLRTAPDTQYF.

J is TRBJ1-6 and V is TRBV5-4; a possible D gene is TRBD1 (6 bases). Germline V gene lookup returns CDR1 SGHNT and CDR2 YYREEE (reference sequence). With 2 bases removed from V and 4 bases from J, the gap between germline ends came to 10 bases. The CDR3 contains 15 residues. Written as DNA, the CDR3 is TGTGCCAGCAGCTTAAGGACAGTTTATAATTCACCCCTCCACTTT. Translation: CASSLRTVYNSPLHF.

The chain employs TRBV4-1 and TRBJ1-1, with TRBD1 as a possible D gene (6 bases). The CDR3 sequence is 17 residues long. Germline-derived CDR1 and CDR2 are MGHRA and YSYEKL. Between the trimmed V and J ends, which lost 1 base and 3 bases, there was a span of 18 bases. This CDR3 is CASSQVIRGASDTEAFF. The CDR3 DNA sequence: TGCGCCAGCAGCCAAGTTATCAGGGGCGCCAGTGACACTGAAGCTTTCTTT.

This clone was recorded at least ten times. The rearrangement links TRBV7-9 to TRBJ1-2, with 8 positions matching TRBD1. This CDR3 contains 15 residues. V shed 0 bases and J 3 bases; nucleotides not matched to a gene: 3. CDR1 and CDR2 from the germline V gene are SEHNR and FQNEAQ (reference sequence). The DNA for the CDR3 is TGTGCCAGCAGCTTAGCGACAGGGGTTGACTATGGCTACACCTTC. It is translated as CASSLATGVDYGYTF.

The chain joins TRBV15 to TRBJ2-1, with 8 bases identical to TRBD1. The CDR3 totals 16 residues. Germline CDR1 LNHNV, CDR2 YYDKDF (reference sequence). Trimming took 3 bases from V and 2 from J; bases not matched to a gene: 6. The CDR3 DNA sequence: TGTGCCACCAGCAGGACAGGGGCCGCCACCTACAATGAGCAGTTCTTC. The encoded protein is CATSRTGAATYNEQFF.

The V gene is TRBV10-2, the J gene TRBJ2-1; the D is unclear. The CDR3 extends over 11 amino acids. Germline assignment: CDR1 WSHSY and CDR2 SAAADI. V was cut by 4 bases and J by 6 bases, with 4 bases left in between. CDR3 loop: CASSAGNEQFF. CDR3 in DNA: TGCGCCAGCAGTGCGGGCAATGAGCAGTTCTTC.